Listed below are T cell receptor beta chains from one sample, sequenced in a study of blood T cells in healthy people across ages. TCRdb itself ran the 5' RACE reads through MiXCR, one entry per CDR3 protein. This repertoire shows around 2 million distinct CDR3 sequences, about 39% found once; its top ten account for roughly 23%. The sample comprised blood. These receptor sequences come from a human donor in good health. CDR3s include the opening cysteine and the closing phenylalanine or tryptophan. The D gene is left open where the match is weak. A clone size is listed for some rows: how often the clone was seen (once, few, many), or a class if it is expanded.

d_call | j_call | v_call | clone_size | cdr3_nt | cdr3_aa
TRBD1 | TRBJ1-2 | TRBV4-3 | . | TGCGCCAGCAGCCAAGATCTGCAGGGGGCTTACTATGGCTACACCTTC | CASSQDLQGAYYGYTF
TRBD1 | TRBJ1-2 | TRBV20-1 | many | TGCAGCGCAGGACAGGGGGCTGACTATGGCTACACCTTC | CSAGQGADYGYTF
TRBD2 | TRBJ2-4 | TRBV7-2 | . | TGTGCCAGCAGCTTAGTTGGGACTAGCGGGGGGTTAAACATTCAGTACTTC | CASSLVGTSGGLNIQYF
. | TRBJ2-5 | TRBV18 | . | TGTGCCAGCTCACCACCAGGGTTGGGGGAGACCCAGTACTTC | CASSPPGLGETQYF
. | TRBJ2-1 | TRBV7-9 | few | TGTGCCAGCAGCCCCCGGACAGCTAGCAATGAGCAGTTCTTC | CASSPRTASNEQFF
TRBD1 | TRBJ1-2 | TRBV5-6 | few | TGTGCCAGCAGCCAGACTACAGGGGTCGCCGGCGGCTACACCTTC | CASSQTTGVAGGYTF
TRBD1 | TRBJ2-1 | TRBV6-5 | . | TGTGCCAGCAGTTGGATACCTGAGACAGGGATAGATCATGAGCAGTTCTTC | CASSWIPETGIDHEQFF
TRBD1 | TRBJ1-2 | TRBV7-2 | . | TGTGCCAGCAGCTCCATGGACAGGGGGCATGGCTACACCTTC | CASSSMDRGHGYTF
TRBD2 | TRBJ2-1 | TRBV5-6 | once | TGTGCCAGCAGCCGACGGCTAGCGGCCTACAATGAGCAGTTCTTC | CASSRRLAAYNEQFF
TRBD2 | TRBJ2-3 | TRBV29-1 | . | TGCAGCGTTGAAGATCCAGCGGGGTCCACAGATACGCAGTATTTT | CSVEDPAGSTDTQYF
. | TRBJ1-2 | TRBV6-5 | . | TGTGCCAGCAGTGGTCAAACAGGGCATGGCTACACCTTC | CASSGQTGHGYTF
. | TRBJ2-3 | TRBV10-3 | few | TGTGCCATCAGTGACTGGGGAACCACAGATACGCAGTATTTT | CAISDWGTTDTQYF
. | TRBJ1-5 | TRBV20-1 | . | TGCAGTGCCAAACTGGGGGTGAATCAGCCCCAGCATTTT | CSAKLGVNQPQHF
. | TRBJ1-2 | TRBV4-2 | many | TGTGCCAGCAGCCCCCCGGGGGCGGGGTATGGCTACACCTTC | CASSPPGAGYGYTF
. | TRBJ2-7 | TRBV7-9 | few | TGTGCCAGCAGCTTCGGGGTAGTTTCCTACAATGAGCAGTACTTC | CASSFGVVSYNEQYF
. | TRBJ2-7 | TRBV20-1 | . | TGCAGTGCTAGAGGAAAGAGCTCCTACGAGCAGTACTTC | CSARGKSSYEQYF
TRBD1 | TRBJ1-5 | TRBV7-2 | few | TGTGCCAGCAGCTCCGACAGGGCAGGCAATCAGCCCCAGCATTTT | CASSSDRAGNQPQHF